This T cell receptor beta chain was captured in a study of cytomegalovirus exposure and HLA in healthy donors (dated by TCRdb to about 2017). The study in broad terms: According to a later analysis, the approximately 120 validation repertoires were produced on the same platform as the 600 to 850 repertoires of the first cohort. A separate validation cohort of roughly 110 different subjects was used in addition to the roughly 620-subject first cohort. The study aimed to test whether cataloging public T cell receptors could reveal signatures of past pathogen exposure. To predict cytomegalovirus infection status, the study combined high-throughput TCR immunosequencing, statistical association of individual TCRs with disease status, and machine learning.

Separate from the approximately 690-subject first cohort, the validation cohort of 95 to 150 subjects was the group to which the donors belonged. In the germline V gene (reference sequence), CDR1 corresponds to SGHNT and CDR2 to YYREEE. Trimmed from V: 4 bases; trimmed from J: 5 bases; junction bases lacking a gene match: 11. The CDR3 contains 17 residues, cysteine and phenylalanine counted. The entry retains the CDR3 DNA only, 51 bases that are in frame from base 1. What the authors observed across the whole study: Of the cluster scores, roughly 93% were above 0 in a later analysis, which found that TCRs clustered in the first cohort also tended to co-occur in the approximately 110 validation repertoires. Most TCR sequences were seen in very few donors, while some public TCRs were found in many individuals. The authors suggested that the approach could potentially be generalized to other disease states and immunological phenotypes. The classifier was reported to diagnose cytomegalovirus status with high specificity and sensitivity in both the original and validation cohorts. Three of the identified cytomegalovirus-associated TCR beta chains were confirmed in vitro to be specific for cytomegalovirus antigens. A later analysis had no HLA typing for the validation cohort, so co-occurrence there was scored across all 130 or so repertoires. The study gave a list of roughly 150 TCR beta chains associated with cytomegalovirus.

The library came from the immunoSEQ multiplex PCR assay. The authors processed their data as follows. To diagnose cytomegalovirus status from the catalog of TCR beta chain sequences, a statistical classification framework was built. Held by TCRdb, this immuneACCESS table contains in-frame sequences only and omits some clones. Under half of the omission traces to an unresolved V gene where checked; the cause of the rest is unknown. V and J calls plus clone size are reproduced from that table; the DNA served to infer D and trimming. In all, the sample holds some 250,000 clones, and less than 95% of those were seen once. The ten largest account for approximately 3.1% of the sample. As to this clone: What antigen it recognizes has not been identified. Qualities for individual bases were not recorded, and no much larger clone is one base off.

This receptor was obtained from a young woman in good health and CMV-seronegative. Source material: PBMCs. The chain employs TRBV5-4 and TRBJ2-1; 11 of the junction bases match TRBD2. The nucleotide sequence is TGTGCCAGCAGCGGGACTAGCGGACCCTCGGGGCACAATGAGCAGTTCTTC. Translation gives CASSGTSGPSGHNEQFF.